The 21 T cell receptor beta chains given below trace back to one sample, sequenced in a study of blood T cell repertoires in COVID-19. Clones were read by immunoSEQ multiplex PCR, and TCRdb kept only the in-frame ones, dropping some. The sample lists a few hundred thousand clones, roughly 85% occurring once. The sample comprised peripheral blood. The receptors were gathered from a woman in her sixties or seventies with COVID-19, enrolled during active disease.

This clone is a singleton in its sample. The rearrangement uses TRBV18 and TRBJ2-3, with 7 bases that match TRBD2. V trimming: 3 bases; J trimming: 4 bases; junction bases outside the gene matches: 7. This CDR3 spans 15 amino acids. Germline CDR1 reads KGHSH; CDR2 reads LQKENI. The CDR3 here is CASSPLSGISDTQYF. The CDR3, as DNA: TGTGCCAGCTCACCGTTGAGCGGGATCTCAGATACGCAGTATTTT.

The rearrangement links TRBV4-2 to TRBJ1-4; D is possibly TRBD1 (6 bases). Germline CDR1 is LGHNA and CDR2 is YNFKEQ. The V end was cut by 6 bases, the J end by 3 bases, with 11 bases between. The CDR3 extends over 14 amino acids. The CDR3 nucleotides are TGTGCCAGCAGTTGGACAGAGGCTAATGAAAAACTGTTTTTT. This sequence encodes CASSWTEANEKLFF.

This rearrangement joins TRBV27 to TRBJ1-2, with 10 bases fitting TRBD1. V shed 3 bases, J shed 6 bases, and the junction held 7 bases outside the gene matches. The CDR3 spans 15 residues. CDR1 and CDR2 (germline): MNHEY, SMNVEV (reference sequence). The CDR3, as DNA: TGTGCCAGCAGTTTGAGGGACAGGGGCTTCGATGGCTACACCTTC. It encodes CASSLRDRGFDGYTF.

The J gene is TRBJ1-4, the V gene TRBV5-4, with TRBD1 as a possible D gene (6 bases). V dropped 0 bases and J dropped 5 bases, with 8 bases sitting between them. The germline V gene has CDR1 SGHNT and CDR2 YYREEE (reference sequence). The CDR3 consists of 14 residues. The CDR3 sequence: CASSLGGQNEKLFF. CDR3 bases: TGTGCCAGCAGCTTGGGGGGACAAAATGAAAAACTGTTTTTT. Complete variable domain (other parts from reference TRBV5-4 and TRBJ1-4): ETGVTQSPTHLIKTRGQQVTLRCSSQSGHNTVSWYQQALGQGPQFIFQYYREEENGRGNFPPRFSGLQFPNYSSELNVNALELDDSALYLCASSLGGQNEKLFFGSGTQLSVL.

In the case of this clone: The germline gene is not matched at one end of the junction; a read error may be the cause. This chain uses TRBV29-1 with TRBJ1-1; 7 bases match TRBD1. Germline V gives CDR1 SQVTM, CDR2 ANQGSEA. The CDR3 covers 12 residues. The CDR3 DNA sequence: TGCAGCGTTTTACAGGGGTCCGGTGAAGCTTTTTTT. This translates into CSVLQGSGEAFF.

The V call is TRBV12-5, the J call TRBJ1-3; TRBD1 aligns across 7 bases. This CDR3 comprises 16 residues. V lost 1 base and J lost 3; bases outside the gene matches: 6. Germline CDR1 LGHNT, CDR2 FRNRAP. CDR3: CASGLATGVGGNTIYF. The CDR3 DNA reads TGTGCTAGTGGTTTGGCAACAGGGGTAGGTGGAAACACCATATATTTT.

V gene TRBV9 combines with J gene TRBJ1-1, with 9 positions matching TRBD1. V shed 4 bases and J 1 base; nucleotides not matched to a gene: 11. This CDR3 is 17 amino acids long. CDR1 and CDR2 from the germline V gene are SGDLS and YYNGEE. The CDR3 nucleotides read TGTGCCAGCAGCATCCGGGACAGGGTGACCGCGAACACTGAAGCTTTCTTT. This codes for CASSIRDRVTANTEAFF.

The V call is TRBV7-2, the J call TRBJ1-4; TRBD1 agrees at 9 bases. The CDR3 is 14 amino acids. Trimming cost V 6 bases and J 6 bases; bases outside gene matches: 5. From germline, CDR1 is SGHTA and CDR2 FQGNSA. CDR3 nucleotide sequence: TGTGCCAGCAGAGAAACAGGGGGCTATGAAAAACTGTTTTTT. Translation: CASRETGGYEKLFF.

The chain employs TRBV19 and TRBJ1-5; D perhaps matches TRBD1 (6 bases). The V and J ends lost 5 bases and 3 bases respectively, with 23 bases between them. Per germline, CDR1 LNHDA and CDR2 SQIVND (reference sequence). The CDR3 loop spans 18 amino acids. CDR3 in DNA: TGTGCCAGTAGTCCCCGCAGCACAGGGCGACGTATCAATCAGCCCCAGCATTTT. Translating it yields CASSPRSTGRRINQPQHF.

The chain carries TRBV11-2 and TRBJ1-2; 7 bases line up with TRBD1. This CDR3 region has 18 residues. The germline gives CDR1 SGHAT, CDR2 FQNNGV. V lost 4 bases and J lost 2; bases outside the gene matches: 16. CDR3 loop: CASSSTRTGLGANYGYTF. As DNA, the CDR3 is TGTGCCAGCAGCTCAACCCGGACAGGCCTCGGTGCCAACTATGGCTACACCTTC.

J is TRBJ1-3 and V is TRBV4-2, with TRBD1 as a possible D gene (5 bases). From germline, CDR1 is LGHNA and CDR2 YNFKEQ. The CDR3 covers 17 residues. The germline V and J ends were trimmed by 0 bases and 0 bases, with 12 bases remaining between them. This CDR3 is CASSQEWGGFSGNTIYF. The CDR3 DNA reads TGTGCCAGCAGCCAAGAATGGGGGGGTTTCTCTGGAAACACCATATATTTT.

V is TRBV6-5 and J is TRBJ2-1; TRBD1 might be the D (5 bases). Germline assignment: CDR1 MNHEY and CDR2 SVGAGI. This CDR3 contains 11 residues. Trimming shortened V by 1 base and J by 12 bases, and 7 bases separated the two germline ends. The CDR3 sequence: CASSYLDRQFF. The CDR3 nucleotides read TGTGCCAGCAGTTACTTAGACAGGCAGTTCTTC.

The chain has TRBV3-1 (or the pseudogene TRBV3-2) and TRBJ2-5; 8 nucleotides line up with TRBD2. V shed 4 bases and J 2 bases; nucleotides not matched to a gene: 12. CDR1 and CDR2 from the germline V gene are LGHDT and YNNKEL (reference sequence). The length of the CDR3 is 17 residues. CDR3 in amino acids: CASSRPSGVAGQETQYF. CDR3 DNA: TGTGCCAGCAGCCGCCCATCCGGGGTAGCGGGACAAGAGACCCAGTACTTC.

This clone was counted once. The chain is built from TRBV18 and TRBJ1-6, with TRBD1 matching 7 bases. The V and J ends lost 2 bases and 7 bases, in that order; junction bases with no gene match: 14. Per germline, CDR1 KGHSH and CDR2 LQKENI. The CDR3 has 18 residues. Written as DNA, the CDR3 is TGTGCCAGCTCACCAGGACGTAAAGGGGGCGCAGAGAATTCACCCCTCCACTTT. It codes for CASSPGRKGGAENSPLHF.

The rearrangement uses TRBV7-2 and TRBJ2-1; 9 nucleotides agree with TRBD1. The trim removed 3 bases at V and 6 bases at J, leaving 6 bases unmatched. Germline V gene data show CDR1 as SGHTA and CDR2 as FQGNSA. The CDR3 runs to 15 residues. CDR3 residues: CASSFSTGQGNEQFF. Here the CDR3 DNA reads TGTGCCAGCAGCTTCTCTACGGGACAGGGCAATGAGCAGTTCTTC.

The DNA for the CDR3 is TGTGCCAGTAGTATTGTCAGGGGAAATCGCAATCAGCCCCAGCATTTT. Amino acids: CASSIVRGNRNQPQHF. The chain links TRBV19 to TRBJ1-5, with a possible D match to TRBD1 (6 bases). CDR3 size: 16 residues. The germline CDR1 and CDR2 sequences are LNHDA and SQIVND (reference sequence). Trimming shortened V by 3 bases and J by 2 bases, and 14 bases separated the two germline ends.

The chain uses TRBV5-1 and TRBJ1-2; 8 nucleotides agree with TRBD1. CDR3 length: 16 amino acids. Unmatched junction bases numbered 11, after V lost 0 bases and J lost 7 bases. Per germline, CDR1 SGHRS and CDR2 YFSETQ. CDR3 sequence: CASSLETGDIVRGYTF. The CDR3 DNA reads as TGCGCCAGCAGCTTGGAGACAGGGGATATTGTTCGTGGCTACACCTTC.

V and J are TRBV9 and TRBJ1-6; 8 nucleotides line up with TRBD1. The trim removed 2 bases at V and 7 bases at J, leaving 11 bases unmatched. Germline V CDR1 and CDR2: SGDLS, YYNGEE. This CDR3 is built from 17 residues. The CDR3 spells CASSVFPGGQGNSPLHF. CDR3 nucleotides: TGTGCCAGCAGCGTTTTTCCCGGAGGACAGGGAAATTCACCCCTCCACTTT.

CDR3 nucleotide sequence: TGTGCCAGCAGTGCCGATGGGACTAGCGGGAGAGGTAGCACAGATACGCAGTATTTT. This gives the protein CASSADGTSGRGSTDTQYF. The chain joins TRBV7-2 to TRBJ2-3; 14 nucleotides line up with TRBD2. V lost 6 bases, J lost 0 bases, and 11 bases stayed unmatched. The CDR3 is made up of 19 amino acids. Looked up from germline, CDR1 is SGHTA and CDR2 is FQGNSA.

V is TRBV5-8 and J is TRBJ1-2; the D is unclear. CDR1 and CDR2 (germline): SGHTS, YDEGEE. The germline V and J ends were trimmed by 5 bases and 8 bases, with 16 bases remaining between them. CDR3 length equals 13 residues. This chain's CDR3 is CASSLRSIMGYTF. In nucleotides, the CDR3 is TGTGCCAGCAGTTTAAGAAGCATTATGGGCTACACCTTC. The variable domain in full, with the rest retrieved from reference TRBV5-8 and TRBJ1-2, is EAGVTQSPTHLIKTRGQQATLRCSPISGHTSVYWYQQALGLGLQFLLWYDEGEERNRGNFPPRFSGRQFPNYSSELNVNALELEDSALYLCASSLRSIMGYTFGSGTRLTVV.

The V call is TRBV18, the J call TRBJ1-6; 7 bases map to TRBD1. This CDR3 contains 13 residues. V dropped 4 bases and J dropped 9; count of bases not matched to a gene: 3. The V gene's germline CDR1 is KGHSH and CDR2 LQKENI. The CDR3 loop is CASSQGASSPLHF. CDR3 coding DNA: TGTGCCAGCTCACAGGGGGCTAGTTCACCCCTCCACTTT.